Following are 26 T cell receptor beta chains from one sample sequenced in a study of long-term antiretroviral therapy in people with HIV. Run at survey level, the immunoSEQ assay was version v3.0. Some clones are missing from TCRdb's copy, which holds only in-frame ones; the method was immunoSEQ multiplex PCR. The sample comprises over 30,000 clones, more than 60% of which are singletons, and 7% to 7.5% rests with the top ten. The sequenced sample was unsorted PBMCs, obtained 2 years after starting antiretroviral therapy. These receptors all stem from a woman in her 50s with HIV.

The chain is built from TRBV13 and TRBJ2-5; D is unresolved. Germline values: CDR1 PRHDT, CDR2 FYEKMQ (reference sequence). Trimming removed 3 bases at V and 3 bases at J, with 8 bases between. This CDR3 contains 13 residues. Here the CDR3 DNA reads TGTGCCAGCAGCTTTGTCAGGAAAGAGACCCAGTACTTC. Residues: CASSFVRKETQYF.

This chain's CDR3 is CASSKTGLAGGPSGGEQFF. DNA of the CDR3: TGTGCCAGCAGTAAAACGGGACTAGCGGGGGGCCCATCAGGGGGTGAGCAGTTCTTC. This rearrangement joins TRBV2 to TRBJ2-1; 15 bases line up with TRBD2. This CDR3 is 19 amino acids long. CDR1 and CDR2 (germline): SNHLY, FYNNEI. V lost 5 bases and J lost 9; bases outside the gene matches: 17.

The V gene is TRBV28, the J gene TRBJ2-7; D is perhaps TRBD1 (6 bases). CDR3 size: 19 residues. The germline V gene encodes CDR1 MDHEN and CDR2 SYDVKM. The germline V and J ends were trimmed by 5 bases and 1 base, with 27 bases remaining between them. The CDR3 spells CASSAGLGALRWNSYEQYF. CDR3 DNA sequence: TGTGCCAGCAGTGCCGGCCTGGGGGCTCTGAGGTGGAATTCCTACGAGCAGTACTTC.

The chain joins TRBV30 to TRBJ2-4, with 11 bases identical to TRBD2. Germline loops: CDR1 GTSNPN, CDR2 SVGIG (reference sequence). The ends lost 8 bases at V and 0 bases at J; junction bases unmatched: 9. CDR3 length: 16 residues. Written as DNA, the CDR3 is TGTGCCGGGGGTAGCGGGGGGGCCCTAGCCAAAAACATTCAGTACTTC. Amino acid sequence: CAGGSGGALAKNIQYF.

V and J are TRBV11-2 and TRBJ1-2; D might be TRBD1 (6 bases). CDR1 is SGHAT, CDR2 FQNNGV, per germline. V lost 5 bases, J lost 7 bases, and 23 bases lay in between. The CDR3 covers 16 residues. The chain's CDR3 is CASSPNLGGEFGGYTF. CDR3 in DNA: TGTGCCAGCAGCCCAAATTTAGGGGGGGAATTTGGTGGCTACACCTTC.

The genes are TRBV5-8 and TRBJ1-1; D is possibly TRBD1 (6 bases). From germline, CDR1 is SGHTS and CDR2 YDEGEE. Trimming left V 0 bases short and J 3 bases short, with 12 bases between. The CDR3 length is 15 residues. As DNA, the CDR3 is TGTGCCAGCAGCTTGGCGGGGGAGGGGGACACTGAAGCTTTCTTT. Its protein product is CASSLAGEGDTEAFF.

This clone was detected only a few times. The CDR3 loop is CASSEAFGRRQPQHF. The CDR3 region has the DNA TGTGCCAGCAGTGAAGCCTTCGGGAGGCGGCAGCCCCAGCATTTT. The V and J genes are TRBV6-1 and TRBJ1-5; D ambiguous. V shed 0 bases and J shed 7 bases, with 13 bases lying between them. The CDR3 consists of 15 residues. CDR1 and CDR2 from the germline V gene are MNHNS and SASEGT.

This clone has only one observation. The V call is TRBV7-9, the J call TRBJ2-7; 9 bases map to TRBD1. The ends lost 2 bases at V and 3 bases at J; junction bases unmatched: 5. Germline lookup yields CDR1 SEHNR and CDR2 FQNEAQ (reference sequence). The CDR3 totals 15 residues. CDR3 sequence (DNA): TGTGCCAGCAGCTTAAACGTGGACAGGGGCTACGAGCAGTACTTC. It translates to CASSLNVDRGYEQYF.

The V call is TRBV30, the J call TRBJ1-2; D uncertain. Trimming removed 0 bases at V and 4 bases at J, with 15 bases between. From germline, CDR1 is GTSNPN and CDR2 SVGIG (reference sequence). The CDR3 spans 15 residues. In DNA form, the CDR3 reads TGTGCCTGGAGTGTAAGGTCGGGGTTGAGCTATGGCTACACCTTC. Translated, it gives CAWSVRSGLSYGYTF.

The V call is TRBV5-1, the J call TRBJ2-3; 7 positions agree with TRBD1. The length of the CDR3 is 15 residues. Germline V gene lookup returns CDR1 SGHRS and CDR2 YFSETQ. The trim removed 4 bases at V and 0 bases at J, leaving 5 bases unmatched. The CDR3 region has the DNA TGCGCCAGCAGCCTAGGGACAGTAAGCACAGATACGCAGTATTTT. Its translation is CASSLGTVSTDTQYF.

The chain combines TRBV30 with TRBJ1-5; the match to TRBD1 covers 7 bases. The germline V gene has CDR1 GTSNPN and CDR2 SVGIG (reference sequence). The CDR3 is 15 residues long. V trimming: 1 base; J trimming: 5 bases; junction bases outside the gene matches: 8. This chain's CDR3 is CAWSEGAAPHQPQHF. For the CDR3, the DNA is TGTGCCTGGAGTGAGGGGGCAGCCCCCCATCAGCCCCAGCATTTT.

V is TRBV5-5 and J is TRBJ2-5; D is unclear. The germline V gene has CDR1 SGHKS and CDR2 YYEKEE (reference sequence). Trimming removed 0 bases from V and 8 bases from J, with 11 bases in between. CDR3 size: 13 residues. In DNA form, the CDR3 reads TGTGCCAGCAGCTTGGTTCCGGACGACACCCAGTACTTC. Protein sequence: CASSLVPDDTQYF. The full variable domain, in which reference TRBV5-5 and TRBJ2-5 provide the parts outside the CDR3, is DAGVTQSPTHLIKTRGQQVTLRCSPISGHKSVSWYQQVLGQGPQFIFQYYEKEERGRGNFPDRFSARQFPNYSSELNVNALLLGDSALYLCASSLVPDDTQYFGPGTRLLVL.

V is TRBV11-1 and J is TRBJ2-5; 9 nucleotides agree with TRBD2. Per the germline V gene, CDR1 is SGHAT and CDR2 is FQDESV (reference sequence). The CDR3 runs 15 residues. The junction had 9 bases not matched to a gene; V was cut back by 6 bases and J by 4 bases. Here the CDR3 reads CASSHRSGGVETQYF. The CDR3 DNA follows: TGTGCCAGCAGTCATCGTAGCGGGGGTGTAGAGACCCAGTACTTC.

Written as DNA, the CDR3 is TGTGCCTGGAGTCGGGGGACAGCCTATAATTCACCCCTCCACTTT. Its translation is CAWSRGTAYNSPLHF. This chain links TRBV30 with TRBJ1-6; TRBD1 aligns across 7 bases. CDR3 length equals 15 residues. The germline CDR1 and CDR2 sequences are GTSNPN and SVGIG (reference sequence). V lost 2 bases, J lost 2 bases, and 3 bases stayed unmatched.

This clone has just one count. The genes are TRBV6-1 and TRBJ2-7, with D perhaps given as TRBD1 or TRBD2 (5 bases each). Trimming stripped 2 bases from V and 0 bases from J, with 11 bases between. The germline gives CDR1 MNHNS, CDR2 SASEGT. This CDR3 has 15 residues. The chain's CDR3 is CASSEYGTASYEQYV. The DNA for the CDR3 is TGTGCCAGCAGTGAATATGGGACGGCCTCCTACGAGCAGTACGTC.

This CDR3 reads CASSLVRRLNTEAFF. As DNA, the CDR3 is TGTGCCAGCAGCTTGGTAAGACGGTTGAACACTGAAGCTTTCTTT. The chain employs TRBV5-8 and TRBJ1-1; D is ambiguous. The germline V gene encodes CDR1 SGHTS and CDR2 YDEGEE. CDR3 length: 15 amino acids. V lost 0 bases and J lost 0, with 9 bases in between.

A few counts support this clone. The CDR3 here is CASSERDSYGYTF. In DNA, the CDR3 is TGTGCCAGCAGTGAAAGGGACAGCTATGGCTACACCTTC. The chain employs TRBV2 and TRBJ1-2; 7 bases fit TRBD1. CDR1 and CDR2 from the germline V gene are SNHLY and FYNNEI. V dropped 2 bases and J dropped 4; count of bases not matched to a gene: 1. The CDR3 length is 13 residues.

This sequence joins TRBV2 and TRBJ1-4; 7 bases agree with TRBD1. V lost 10 bases and J lost 5; bases outside the gene matches: 7. Germline CDR1 SNHLY, CDR2 FYNNEI. The CDR3 length is 13 residues. Here the CDR3 reads CATRTGRNEKLFF. CDR3 nucleotide sequence: TGTGCCACGCGGACAGGCCGAAATGAAAAACTGTTTTTT.

The chain uses TRBV6-1 and TRBJ1-5, with 8 bases aligning to TRBD1. Germline V gives CDR1 MNHNS, CDR2 SASEGT. The CDR3 covers 14 residues. Trimming at V came to 6 bases and at J to 6 bases, leaving 7 bases not matched to a gene. CDR3 amino acids: CASSLRGQSQPQHF. CDR3 nucleotide sequence: TGTGCCAGCAGCCTCAGGGGGCAAAGTCAGCCCCAGCATTTT.

The rearrangement links TRBV6-5 to TRBJ2-5, with D perhaps matching TRBD1 or TRBD2 (5 bases each). This CDR3 spans 14 amino acids. The germline V gene encodes CDR1 MNHEY and CDR2 SVGAGI. Trimming removed 2 bases at V and 7 bases at J, with 14 bases between. The CDR3 region is CASSYKGSGGTQYF. CDR3 sequence (DNA): TGTGCCAGCAGTTACAAGGGGTCAGGAGGGACCCAGTACTTC.

V and J are TRBV25-1 and TRBJ2-1; 9 positions match TRBD2. This CDR3 is built from 14 residues. Losses at the gene ends were 1 base for V and 7 bases for J; bases not matched to a gene: 2. Per the germline V gene, CDR1 is MGHDK and CDR2 is SYGVNS. CDR3 sequence: CASSEWLAGNEQFF. CDR3 coding DNA: TGTGCCAGCAGTGAATGGCTAGCGGGAAATGAGCAGTTCTTC. The full variable domain, rest sourced from reference TRBV25-1 and TRBJ2-1, is EADIYQTPRYLVIGTGKKITLECSQTMGHDKMYWYQQDPGMELHLIHYSYGVNSTEKGDLSSESTVSRIRTEHFPLTLESARPSHTSQYLCASSEWLAGNEQFFGPGTRLTVL.

This clone was observed once. The J gene is TRBJ2-7, the V gene TRBV6-5; 8 nucleotides line up with TRBD2. This CDR3 is built from 15 residues. In germline, CDR1 is MNHEY, CDR2 SVGAGI. The J segment lost 0 bases and the V segment lost 6 bases, leaving 7 bases of the junction unmatched. CDR3 protein: CASSGPAGGSYEQYF. The CDR3 coding sequence is TGTGCCAGCAGCGGACCGGCGGGGGGCTCCTACGAGCAGTACTTC.

V gene TRBV6-1 combines with J gene TRBJ2-7; D gene unclear. The V gene lost 1 base and the J gene lost 2 bases, with 12 bases spanning the gap. Germline V CDR1 and CDR2: MNHNS, SASEGT. This CDR3 is built from 15 residues. The CDR3 DNA sequence: TGTGCCAGCAGTGAAGGTAGGGCCCAGACCTACGAGCAGTACGTC. Translation: CASSEGRAQTYEQYV.

V usage is TRBV7-9 and J usage is TRBJ2-5; D is undetermined. V shed 5 bases and J shed 2 bases, with 9 bases lying between them. The V gene's germline CDR1 is SEHNR and CDR2 FQNEAQ (reference sequence). This CDR3 is 13 amino acids long. CDR3 protein: CASSPTVQETQYF. The CDR3 DNA sequence: TGTGCCAGCAGCCCAACAGTACAAGAGACCCAGTACTTC.

This clone has only one observation. The chain links TRBV14 to TRBJ1-1; a weak D match, TRBD1 (5 bases). This CDR3 has 12 residues. Germline CDR1 SGHDN, CDR2 FVKESK. The germline V and J ends were trimmed by 1 base and 10 bases, with 10 bases remaining between them. The CDR3 spells CASSQGRTRAFF. In nucleotides, the CDR3 is TGTGCCAGCAGCCAAGGCCGGACACGAGCTTTCTTT.

The chain has TRBV7-2 and TRBJ1-2, with 9 bases matching TRBD1. Germline CDR1 reads SGHTA; CDR2 reads FQGNSA. Trimming at V came to 1 base and at J to 4 bases, leaving 10 bases not matched to a gene. This CDR3 comprises 17 residues. CDR3 protein: CASSLGGDRALGYGYTF. In nucleotides, the CDR3 is TGTGCCAGCAGCTTAGGGGGGGACAGGGCCCTAGGCTATGGCTACACCTTC.